What follows describes a single TCR beta chain. This entry comes from a study of shared clonotypes between healthy human individuals. CD45RO-negative, CCR7-selected cells formed the naive CD8 fraction, which excluded terminally differentiated effector memory CD45RA+ cells. Sequencing used immunoSEQ multiplex PCR; TCRdb keeps in-frame clones, though not all of them. The sample has about 590,000 clones; roughly 95% are singletons. The germline V gene encodes CDR1 MNHEY and CDR2 SMNVEV (reference sequence). This CDR3 has 15 residues. The ends were cut back, 4 bases at V and 5 bases at J, with 18 bases in the middle.

Sequenced input: naive CD8+ T cells sorted from blood. V is TRBV27 and J is TRBJ2-7; either TRBD1 or TRBD2 may fit D (5 bases each). The sequence was collected from a woman aged 30 to 39 in good health. CDR3 nucleotide sequence: TGTGCCAGCAGTTGGGGTCCAGGGACGCCAGACGAGCAGTACTTC. Protein: CASSWGPGTPDEQYF.